This TCR beta chain was captured by sequencing in a study of T cells in Graves' hyperthyroidism and ophthalmopathy. Study context: At the time of initial diagnosis and before any treatment, peripheral blood was collected.

This CDR3 has 14 residues. Germline CDR1 reads MNHEY; CDR2 reads SMNVEV (reference sequence). Trimming took 3 bases from V and 4 from J, leaving 13 bases between them. Newly diagnosed hyperthyroidism patients aged 18 to 65 years had disease lasting under 2 months. From RNA transcripts, TCR beta CDR3 regions were amplified. The primer set for the first-round RT-PCR of the TCR CDR3 was HTBI. One entry per CDR3 protein, called by TCRdb with MiXCR from the multiplex PCR reads. The repertoire includes 300,000 to 450,000 distinct CDR3 sequences, more than 15% of them detected once, and 25% to 30% sits in the top ten. As to this clonotype: A much more abundant neighbour one base away suggests this may be a read error.

The chain recombines TRBV27 with TRBJ2-7; tentatively, D is TRBD2 (7 bases). Source material: blood. The TCR originated in a woman aged 18-29 years with Graves' hyperthyroidism that later progressed to Graves' ophthalmopathy. Here the CDR3 DNA reads TGTGCCAGCAGTTTGGGGGGGCCCATGTACGAGCAGTACGTC. Protein sequence: CASSLGGPMYEQYV.